This is a list of T cell receptor beta chains from one sample in a study of blood T cell repertoires in COVID-19. This table comes from immunoSEQ multiplex PCR, and its TCRdb copy is limited to in-frame clones, with some not included. The data show about 150,000 clones, nearly 85% seen once. The specimen sequenced was peripheral blood. Receptors were obtained from a human donor in a cohort sampled during active COVID-19. Each CDR3 is given with its conserved first and last residue. Fields, in order: J gene, clone size, V gene, D gene, CDR3 protein, CDR3 DNA. A D gene is named only where the DNA matches it firmly. Size values are once, few and many counts, or a class for expanded clones, and some rows have none.

>TRBJ2-1|-|TRBV5-1|TRBD1
CASSSGQGSYNEQFF
TGCGCCAGCAGCTCCGGACAGGGTTCATACAATGAGCAGTTCTTC
>TRBJ2-2|-|TRBV27|TRBD2
CASRLAGGITGELFF
TGTGCCAGCAGACTAGCGGGGGGAATCACCGGGGAGCTGTTTTTT
>TRBJ1-1|-|TRBV5-1|-
CASFGQMNTEAFF
TGCGCCAGCTTCGGACAGATGAACACTGAAGCTTTCTTT
>TRBJ2-7|once|TRBV7-2|-
CASSPRTTPYEQYF
TGTGCCAGCAGCCCCCGGACAACGCCCTACGAGCAGTACTTC
>TRBJ1-2|-|TRBV19|-
CASSPGQAYGYTF
TGTGCCAGTAGTCCTGGACAAGCCTATGGCTACACCTTC
>TRBJ2-5|-|TRBV5-1|TRBD2
CASSPGAGGRGETQYF
TGCGCCAGCAGCCCGGGAGCGGGGGGAAGGGGAGAGACCCAGTACTTC
>TRBJ1-4|-|TRBV4-2|-
CASSQDAGNGEKLFF
TGTGCCAGCAGCCAAGACGCAGGGAATGGTGAAAAACTGTTTTTT
>TRBJ2-1|few|TRBV5-4|-
CASSGRDSSYNEQFF
TGTGCCAGCAGCGGCCGGGACTCGTCTTACAATGAGCAGTTCTTC
>TRBJ2-1|many|TRBV7-9|TRBD1
CASSSAEDRVGHEQFF
TGTGCCAGCAGCTCTGCCGAGGACAGGGTAGGGCATGAGCAGTTCTTC
>TRBJ2-7|-|TRBV9|TRBD2
CASSATGTTSYEQYF
TGTGCCAGCAGCGCGACCGGGACTACCTCCTACGAGCAGTACTTC
>TRBJ2-1|-|TRBV28|-
CASSLERSEQFF
TGTGCCAGCAGTTTGGAGCGGAGTGAGCAGTTCTTC
>TRBJ2-1|-|TRBV6-2/TRBV6-3|TRBD2
CASSSRTSGLGDEQFF
TGTGCCAGCAGTTCGAGGACTAGCGGTCTAGGGGATGAGCAGTTCTTC
>TRBJ2-1|few|TRBV7-3|TRBD2
CASSLALAGLAEQFF
TGTGCCAGCAGCTTAGCCCTAGCGGGATTGGCTGAGCAGTTCTTC
>TRBJ2-7|-|TRBV7-2|TRBD1
CASSPTTGASYEQYF
TGTGCCAGCAGCCCAACGACAGGGGCCTCCTACGAGCAGTACTTC
>TRBJ2-2|-|TRBV29-1|-
CSVREAGELFF
TGCAGCGTTAGAGAAGCCGGGGAGCTGTTTTTT
>TRBJ1-6|-|TRBV11-2|-
CASSLSDTTPLHF
TGTGCCAGCAGCTTATCGGACACAACACCCCTCCACTTT
>TRBJ1-4|-|TRBV5-1|TRBD1
CASSLGDREGEKLFF
TGCGCCAGCAGCTTGGGGGACAGGGAAGGGGAAAAACTGTTTTTT
>TRBJ1-3|few|TRBV5-6|TRBD1
CASSPDRVGNTIYF
TGTGCCAGCAGCCCGGACAGGGTAGGGAACACCATATATTTT
>TRBJ2-5|-|TRBV12-3/TRBV12-4|-
CASSTGSQETQYF
TGTGCCAGCAGTACAGGGTCCCAAGAGACCCAGTACTTC
>TRBJ1-5|-|TRBV28|TRBD1
CASSSQGAGSQPQHF
TGTGCCAGCAGTTCACAGGGGGCGGGTAGTCAGCCCCAGCATTTT